Below, 10 T cell receptor beta chains from the same sample are listed, as sequenced in a study of blood T cell repertoires in COVID-19. Profiled with immunoSEQ multiplex PCR; TCRdb holds only in-frame clones, not every one. The sample includes some 370,000 clones, roughly 90% seen only once; the top ten take 1% to 1.5%. Sample: peripheral blood. The receptors were sampled from a man aged 40-55 years with acute or convalescent COVID-19.

The chain is built from TRBV7-3 and TRBJ2-7; 14 positions match TRBD2. This CDR3 comprises 16 residues. CDR1 SGHTA and CDR2 FQGTGA come from the germline V gene. The ends lost 2 bases at V and 4 bases at J; junction bases unmatched: 4. The CDR3 nucleotides read TGTGCCAGCAGCTTACATCGGACTAGCGGGAGGTACGAGCAGTACTTC. This sequence encodes CASSLHRTSGRYEQYF. The whole variable domain, remainder taken from reference TRBV7-3 and TRBJ2-7, is GAGVSQTPSNKVTEKGKYVELRCDPISGHTALYWYRQSLGQGPEFLIYFQGTGAADDSGLPNDRFFAVRPEGSVSTLKIQRTERGDSAVYLCASSLHRTSGRYEQYFGPGTRLTVT.

The V call is TRBV5-4, the J call TRBJ1-1, with TRBD1 identical over 7 bases. The CDR3 loop spans 14 amino acids. In germline, CDR1 is SGHNT, CDR2 YYREEE (reference sequence). V gave up 5 bases and J gave up 10 bases; unmatched junction bases: 14. The CDR3 loop reads CASSTEGGMEGAFF. CDR3 nucleotide sequence: TGTGCCAGCAGTACAGAAGGGGGCATGGAGGGAGCTTTCTTT.

The rearrangement links TRBV29-1 to TRBJ1-2; D remains unclear. CDR1 and CDR2 from the germline V gene are SQVTM and ANQGSEA. This CDR3 is built from 11 residues. V gave up 7 bases and J gave up 4 bases, with 10 bases separating them. The chain's CDR3 is CSAKRAYGYTF. The CDR3 region has the DNA TGCAGCGCCAAAAGAGCCTATGGCTACACCTTC.

This sequence joins TRBV6-5 and TRBJ1-6; D not resolved. Trimming left V 0 bases short and J 7 bases short, with 10 bases between. CDR1 is MNHEY, CDR2 SVGAGI, per germline. The CDR3 contains 15 residues. The CDR3 spells CASSYSSGKNSPLHF. The CDR3 bases are TGTGCCAGCAGTTACTCGTCCGGGAAAAATTCACCCCTCCACTTT.

The chain couples TRBV4-2 to TRBJ1-3; D not resolved. There are 14 residues in the CDR3. In germline, CDR1 is LGHNA, CDR2 YNFKEQ. V was pared by 10 bases and J by 3 bases, with 16 bases between. The CDR3 sequence: CATQEDLYGNTIYF. The CDR3 DNA follows: TGTGCCACCCAGGAGGACTTATATGGAAACACCATATATTTT.

The V and J genes are TRBV11-3 and TRBJ1-1; maybe TRBD1 (6 bases). V dropped 0 bases and J dropped 4 bases, with 12 bases sitting between them. There are 15 residues in the CDR3. Germline V gene sequence: CDR1 SGHNT, CDR2 YENEEA. This chain's CDR3 is CASSLEHREGTEAFF. The CDR3 DNA follows: TGTGCCAGCAGCTTAGAACACAGGGAGGGCACTGAAGCTTTCTTT.

This chain uses TRBV23-1 with TRBJ1-1; 9 nucleotides match TRBD1. TRBV23-1 is an open reading frame whose function is uncertain. The CDR3 has 16 residues. Germline trimming cut 0 bases from V and 7 bases from J; bases unmatched to any gene: 9. The CDR3 region has the DNA TGCGCCAGCAGTCAATCTAGGGCCGAGGACAGGGGTGAAGCTTTCTTT. Translating it yields CASSQSRAEDRGEAFF.

The chain has TRBV6-5 and TRBJ1-3, with D perhaps TRBD1 (6 bases). Germline assignment: CDR1 MNHEY and CDR2 SVGAGI. CDR3 length equals 16 residues. With 1 base removed from V and 3 bases from J, the gap between germline ends came to 13 bases. The CDR3 is CASSYYSRGGGNTIYF. As DNA, the CDR3 is TGTGCCAGCAGTTACTATTCCAGGGGTGGTGGAAACACCATATATTTT.

The chain joins TRBV28 to TRBJ1-2, with D uncertain. Per germline, CDR1 MDHEN and CDR2 SYDVKM. CDR3 length equals 14 residues. V lost 3 bases and J 5 bases, leaving 13 bases between the germline ends. The CDR3 region is CASSFRRTGYGYTF. The CDR3 DNA reads as TGTGCCAGCAGTTTTAGAAGGACGGGATATGGCTACACCTTC.

This chain links TRBV20-1 with TRBJ1-1, with 9 bases aligning to TRBD1. This CDR3 has 18 amino acids. Trimming took 3 bases from V and 5 from J; bases not matched to a gene: 19. The germline V gene has CDR1 DFQATT and CDR2 SNEGSKA (reference sequence). CDR3 region: CSASLWSRTGDLSTEAFF. As DNA, the CDR3 is TGCAGTGCTAGTCTGTGGAGCCGGACAGGGGATTTGAGTACTGAAGCTTTCTTT.